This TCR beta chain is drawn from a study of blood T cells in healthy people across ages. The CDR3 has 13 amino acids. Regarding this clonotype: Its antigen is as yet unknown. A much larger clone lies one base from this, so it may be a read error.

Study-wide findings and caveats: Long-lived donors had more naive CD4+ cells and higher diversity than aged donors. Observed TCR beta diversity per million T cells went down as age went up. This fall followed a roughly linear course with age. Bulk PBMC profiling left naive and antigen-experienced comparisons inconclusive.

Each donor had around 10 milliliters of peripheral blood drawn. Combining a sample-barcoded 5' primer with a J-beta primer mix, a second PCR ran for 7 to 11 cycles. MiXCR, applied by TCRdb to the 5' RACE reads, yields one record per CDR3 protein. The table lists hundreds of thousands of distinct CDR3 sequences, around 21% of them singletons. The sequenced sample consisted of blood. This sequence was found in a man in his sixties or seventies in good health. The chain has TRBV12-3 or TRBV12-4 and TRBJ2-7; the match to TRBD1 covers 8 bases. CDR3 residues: CTSSAGRGLEQYF. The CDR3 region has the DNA TGTACCAGCAGTGCAGGCAGGGGGCTTGAGCAGTACTTC.